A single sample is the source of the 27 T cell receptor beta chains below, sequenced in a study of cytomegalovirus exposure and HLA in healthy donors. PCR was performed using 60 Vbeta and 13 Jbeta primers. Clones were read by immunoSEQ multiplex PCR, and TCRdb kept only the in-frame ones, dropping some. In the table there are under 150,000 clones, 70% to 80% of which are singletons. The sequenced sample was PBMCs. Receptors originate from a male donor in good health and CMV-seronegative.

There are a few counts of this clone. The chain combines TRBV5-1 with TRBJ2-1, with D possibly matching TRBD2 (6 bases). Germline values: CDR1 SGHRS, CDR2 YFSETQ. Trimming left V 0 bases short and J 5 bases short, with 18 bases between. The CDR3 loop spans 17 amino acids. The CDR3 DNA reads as TGCGCCAGCAGCTTGGGTTCGGGGGTCGCGGCCCACAATGAGCAGTTCTTC. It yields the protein CASSLGSGVAAHNEQFF.

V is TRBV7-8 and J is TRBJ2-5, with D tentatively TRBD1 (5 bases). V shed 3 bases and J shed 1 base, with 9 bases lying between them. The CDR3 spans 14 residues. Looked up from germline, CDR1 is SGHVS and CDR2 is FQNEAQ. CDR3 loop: CASSFRTFQETQYF. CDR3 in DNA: TGTGCCAGCAGCTTCCGGACATTCCAAGAGACCCAGTACTTC. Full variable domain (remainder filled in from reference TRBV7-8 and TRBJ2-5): GAGVSQSPRYKVAKRGQDVALRCDPISGHVSLFWYQQALGQGPEFLTYFQNEAQLDKSGLPSDRFFAERPEGSVSTLKIQRTQQEDSAVYLCASSFRTFQETQYFGPGTRLLVL.

CDR3 bases: TGTGCCAGCAGCTTGGGCACCCCCAATCAGCCCCAGCATTTT. Translated: CASSLGTPNQPQHF. The chain employs TRBV7-2 and TRBJ1-5; D unresolved. The CDR3 consists of 14 residues. The V gene lost 3 bases and the J gene lost 3 bases, with 9 bases spanning the gap. Germline CDR1 and CDR2: SGHTA and FQGNSA.

CDR3 in amino acids: CASSPDRVRTSYEQYF. The CDR3 region has the DNA TGTGCCAGTAGTCCCGACAGGGTCCGGACCTCCTACGAGCAGTACTTC. V is TRBV19 and J is TRBJ2-7; 7 nucleotides line up with TRBD1. The V and J ends lost 5 bases and 0 bases, in that order; junction bases with no gene match: 10. From germline, CDR1 is LNHDA and CDR2 SQIVND (reference sequence). CDR3 length: 16 residues.

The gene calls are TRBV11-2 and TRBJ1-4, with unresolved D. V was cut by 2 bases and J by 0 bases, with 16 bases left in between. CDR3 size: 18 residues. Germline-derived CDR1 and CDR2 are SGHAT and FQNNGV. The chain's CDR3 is CASSLFSPNYATNEKLFF. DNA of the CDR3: TGTGCCAGCAGCTTATTCTCCCCTAATTATGCAACTAATGAAAAACTGTTTTTT.

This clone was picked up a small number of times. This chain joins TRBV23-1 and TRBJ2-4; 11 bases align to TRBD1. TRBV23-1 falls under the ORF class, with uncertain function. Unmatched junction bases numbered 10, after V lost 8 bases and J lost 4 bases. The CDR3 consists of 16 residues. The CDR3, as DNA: TGCGCCAGCCCTCCCGCCGGGACAGGGGGGAAAAACATTCAGTACTTC. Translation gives CASPPAGTGGKNIQYF.

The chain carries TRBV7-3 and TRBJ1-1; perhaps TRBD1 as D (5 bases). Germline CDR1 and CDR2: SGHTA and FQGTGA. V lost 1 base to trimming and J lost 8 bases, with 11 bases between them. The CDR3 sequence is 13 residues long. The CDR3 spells CASSLSWGGEAFF. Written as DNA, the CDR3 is TGTGCCAGCAGCTTAAGTTGGGGGGGGGAAGCTTTCTTT.

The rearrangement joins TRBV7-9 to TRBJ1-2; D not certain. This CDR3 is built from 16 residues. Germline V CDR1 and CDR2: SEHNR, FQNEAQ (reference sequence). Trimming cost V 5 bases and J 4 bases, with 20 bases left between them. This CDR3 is CASSPVLVSWFYGYTF. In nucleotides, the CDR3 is TGTGCCAGCAGCCCAGTATTGGTCTCGTGGTTCTATGGCTACACCTTC.

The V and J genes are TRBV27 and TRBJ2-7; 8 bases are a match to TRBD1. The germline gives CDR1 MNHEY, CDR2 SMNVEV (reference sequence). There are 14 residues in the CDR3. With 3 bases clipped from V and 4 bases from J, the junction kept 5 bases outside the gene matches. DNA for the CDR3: TGTGCCAGCAGTTTGGGACAGGTGCCTTACGAGCAGTACTTC. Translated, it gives CASSLGQVPYEQYF.

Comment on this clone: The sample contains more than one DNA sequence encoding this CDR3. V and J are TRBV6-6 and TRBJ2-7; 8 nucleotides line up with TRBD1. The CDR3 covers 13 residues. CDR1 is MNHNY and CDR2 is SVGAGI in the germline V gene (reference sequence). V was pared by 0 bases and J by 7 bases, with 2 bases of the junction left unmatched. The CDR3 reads CASSYSTGDEQYF. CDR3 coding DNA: TGTGCCAGCAGTTACTCGACAGGGGATGAGCAGTACTTC.

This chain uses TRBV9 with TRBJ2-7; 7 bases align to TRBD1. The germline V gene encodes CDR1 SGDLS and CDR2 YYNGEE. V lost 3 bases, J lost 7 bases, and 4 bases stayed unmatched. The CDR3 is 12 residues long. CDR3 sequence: CASSGPGGEQYF. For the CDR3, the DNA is TGTGCCAGCAGCGGGCCAGGGGGTGAGCAGTACTTC. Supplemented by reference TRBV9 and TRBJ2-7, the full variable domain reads DSGVTQTPKHLITATGQRVTLRCSPRSGDLSVYWYQQSLDQGLQFLIQYYNGEERAKGNILERFSAQQFPDLHSELNLSSLELGDSALYFCASSGPGGEQYFGPGTRLTVT.

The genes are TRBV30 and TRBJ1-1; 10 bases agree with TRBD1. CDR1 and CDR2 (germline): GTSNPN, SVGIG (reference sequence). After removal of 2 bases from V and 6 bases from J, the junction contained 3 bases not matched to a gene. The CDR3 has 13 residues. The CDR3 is CAWSPDRGSEAFF. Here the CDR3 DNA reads TGTGCCTGGAGTCCGGACAGGGGGTCTGAAGCTTTCTTT.

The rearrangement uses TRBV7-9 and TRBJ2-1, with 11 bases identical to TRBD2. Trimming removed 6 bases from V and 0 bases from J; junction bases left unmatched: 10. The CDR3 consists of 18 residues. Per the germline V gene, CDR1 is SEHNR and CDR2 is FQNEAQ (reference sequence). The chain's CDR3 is CASRPAGTSGASYNEQFF. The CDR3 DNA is TGTGCCAGCAGGCCCGCCGGGACTAGCGGTGCCTCCTACAATGAGCAGTTCTTC.

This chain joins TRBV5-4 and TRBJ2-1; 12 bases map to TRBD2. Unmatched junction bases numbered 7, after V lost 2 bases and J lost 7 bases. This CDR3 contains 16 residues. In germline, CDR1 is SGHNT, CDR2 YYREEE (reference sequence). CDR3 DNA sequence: TGTGCCAGCAGCTTAGCCGGACTAGCGGGGAAAAATGAGCAGTTCTTC. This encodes CASSLAGLAGKNEQFF.

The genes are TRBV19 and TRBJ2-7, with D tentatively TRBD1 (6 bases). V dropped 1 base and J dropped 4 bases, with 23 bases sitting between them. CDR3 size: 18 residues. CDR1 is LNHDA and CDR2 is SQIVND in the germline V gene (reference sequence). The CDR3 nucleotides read TGTGCCAGTAGTATAGTCCCGGTGGGAGCGGTCAGGGGTTACGAGCAGTACTTC. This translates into CASSIVPVGAVRGYEQYF.

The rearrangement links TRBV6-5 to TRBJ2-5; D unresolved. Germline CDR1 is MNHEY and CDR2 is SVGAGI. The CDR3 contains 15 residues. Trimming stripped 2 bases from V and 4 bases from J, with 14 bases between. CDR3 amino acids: CASSYTSGIGETQYF. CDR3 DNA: TGTGCCAGCAGTTACACCTCGGGTATCGGAGAGACCCAGTACTTC.

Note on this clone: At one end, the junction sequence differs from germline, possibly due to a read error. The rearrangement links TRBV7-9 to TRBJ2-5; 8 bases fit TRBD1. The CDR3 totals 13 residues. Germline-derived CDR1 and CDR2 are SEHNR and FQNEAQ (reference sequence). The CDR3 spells CSSSVTGEVTQYF. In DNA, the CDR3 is TGTTCCAGCAGCGTGACAGGGGAGGTGACCCAGTACTTC.

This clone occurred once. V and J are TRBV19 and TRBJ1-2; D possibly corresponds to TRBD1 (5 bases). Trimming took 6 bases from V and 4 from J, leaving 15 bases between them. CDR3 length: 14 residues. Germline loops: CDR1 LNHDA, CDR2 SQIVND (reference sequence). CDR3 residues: CASRGQGGIYGYTF. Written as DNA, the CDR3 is TGTGCCAGTAGGGGCCAGGGCGGGATCTATGGCTACACCTTC. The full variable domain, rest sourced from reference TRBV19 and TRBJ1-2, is DGGITQSPKYLFRKEGQNVTLSCEQNLNHDAMYWYRQDPGQGLRLIYYSQIVNDFQKGDIAEGYSVSREKKESFPLTVTSAQKNPTAFYLCASRGQGGIYGYTFGSGTRLTVV.

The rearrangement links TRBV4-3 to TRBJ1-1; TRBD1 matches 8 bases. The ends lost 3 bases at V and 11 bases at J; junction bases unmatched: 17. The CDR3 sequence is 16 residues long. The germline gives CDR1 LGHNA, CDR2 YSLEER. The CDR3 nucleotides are TGCGCCAGCAGCCACACACGAGGGGGACAGGCAGCCTGGGCTTTCTTT. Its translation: CASSHTRGGQAAWAFF.

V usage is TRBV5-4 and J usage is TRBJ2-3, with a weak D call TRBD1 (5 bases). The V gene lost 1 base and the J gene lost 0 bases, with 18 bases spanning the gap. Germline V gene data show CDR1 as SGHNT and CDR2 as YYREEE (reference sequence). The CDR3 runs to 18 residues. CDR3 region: CASSLQGTRLGSTDTQYF. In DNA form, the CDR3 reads TGTGCCAGCAGCTTGCAGGGTACCCGACTGGGGAGCACAGATACGCAGTATTTT.

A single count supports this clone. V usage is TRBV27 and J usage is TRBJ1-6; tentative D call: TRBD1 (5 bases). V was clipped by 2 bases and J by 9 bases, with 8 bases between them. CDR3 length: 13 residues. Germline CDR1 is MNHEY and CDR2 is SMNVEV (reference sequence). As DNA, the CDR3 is TGTGCCAGCAGTTTACGGGGGGGTTCACCCCTCCACTTT. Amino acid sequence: CASSLRGGSPLHF.

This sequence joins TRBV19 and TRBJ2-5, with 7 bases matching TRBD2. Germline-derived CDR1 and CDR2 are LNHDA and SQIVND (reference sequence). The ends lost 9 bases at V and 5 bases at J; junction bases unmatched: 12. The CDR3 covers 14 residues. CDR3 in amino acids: CARARGGARETQYF. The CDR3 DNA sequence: TGTGCCAGGGCCCGCGGGGGTGCGCGGGAGACCCAGTACTTC. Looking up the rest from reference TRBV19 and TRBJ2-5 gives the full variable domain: DGGITQSPKYLFRKEGQNVTLSCEQNLNHDAMYWYRQDPGQGLRLIYYSQIVNDFQKGDIAEGYSVSREKKESFPLTVTSAQKNPTAFYLCARARGGARETQYFGPGTRLLVL.

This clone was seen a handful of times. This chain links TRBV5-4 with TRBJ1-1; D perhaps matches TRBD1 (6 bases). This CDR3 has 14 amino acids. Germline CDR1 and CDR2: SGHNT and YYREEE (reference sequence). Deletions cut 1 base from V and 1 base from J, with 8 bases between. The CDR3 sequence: CASSLRTANTEAFF. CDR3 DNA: TGTGCCAGCAGCTTGAGGACAGCGAACACTGAAGCTTTCTTT.

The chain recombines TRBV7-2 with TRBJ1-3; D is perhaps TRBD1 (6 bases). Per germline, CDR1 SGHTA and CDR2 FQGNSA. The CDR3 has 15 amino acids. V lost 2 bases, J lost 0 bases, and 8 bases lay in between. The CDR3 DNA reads TGTGCCAGCAGCTTAAACAGGGACTCTGGAAACACCATATATTTT. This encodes CASSLNRDSGNTIYF.

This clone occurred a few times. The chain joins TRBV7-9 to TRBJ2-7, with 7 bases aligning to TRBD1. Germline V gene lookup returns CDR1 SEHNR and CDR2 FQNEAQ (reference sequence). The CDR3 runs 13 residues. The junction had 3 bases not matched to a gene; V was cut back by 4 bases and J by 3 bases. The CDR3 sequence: CASSSRDSYEQYF. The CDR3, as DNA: TGTGCCAGCAGCTCCCGGGACAGCTACGAGCAGTACTTC.

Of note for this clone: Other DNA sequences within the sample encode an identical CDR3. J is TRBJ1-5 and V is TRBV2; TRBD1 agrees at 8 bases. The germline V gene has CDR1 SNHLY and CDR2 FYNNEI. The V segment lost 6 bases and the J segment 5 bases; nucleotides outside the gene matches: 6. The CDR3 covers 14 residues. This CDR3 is CASSSDREDQPQHF. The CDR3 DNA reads TGTGCCAGCAGCTCGGACAGGGAGGATCAGCCCCAGCATTTT.

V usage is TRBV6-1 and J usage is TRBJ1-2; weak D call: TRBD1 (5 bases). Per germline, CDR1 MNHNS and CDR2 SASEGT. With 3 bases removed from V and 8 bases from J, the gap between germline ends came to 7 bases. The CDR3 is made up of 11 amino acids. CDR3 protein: CASSDRVGYTF. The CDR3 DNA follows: TGTGCCAGCAGTGACAGGGTCGGCTACACCTTC.